One sample yielded the 14 T cell receptor beta chains listed below, sequenced in a study of T cells in Graves' hyperthyroidism and ophthalmopathy. The TCR beta CDR3 regions underwent amplification using RNA transcripts as the source. HTBI primers were the set used in a first-round RT-PCR of the TCR CDR3. MiXCR, run by TCRdb on the multiplex PCR reads, gives a single entry per CDR3 protein. The sample lists about half a million distinct CDR3 sequences; 20% to 25% were seen once. The sequencing input was blood. These receptors all come from a woman in her 70s with Graves' ophthalmopathy.

This clonotype was seen only a few times. The J gene is TRBJ1-1, the V gene TRBV5-1, with 7 positions matching TRBD1. The CDR3 loop spans 15 amino acids. The junction had 10 bases not matched to a gene; V was cut back by 4 bases and J by 4 bases. Germline CDR1 is SGHRS and CDR2 is YFSETQ. CDR3 in amino acids: CASSVPRQGITEAFF. CDR3 bases: TGCGCCAGCAGCGTCCCCAGACAGGGTATCACTGAAGCTTTCTTT.

Only one count was recorded for this clonotype. The chain has TRBV10-3 and TRBJ1-5; weak D call: TRBD1 (5 bases). The CDR3 is 13 amino acids. CDR1 is ENHRY and CDR2 is SYGVKD in the germline V gene. V lost 6 bases and J 6 bases, leaving 12 bases between the germline ends. Written as DNA, the CDR3 is TGTGCCATCAGCCCAGGGATGGGTCAGCCCCAGCATTTT. Translating it yields CAISPGMGQPQHF.

In this sample, this clonotype turned up many times. This chain joins TRBV7-8 and TRBJ1-5; 9 bases are shared with TRBD1. V shed 3 bases and J 2 bases; nucleotides not matched to a gene: 5. This CDR3 is built from 16 residues. Germline-derived CDR1 and CDR2 are SGHVS and FQNEAQ. In DNA, the CDR3 is TGTGCCAGCAGCTTCGCTCGGACAGGGGGCAATCAGCCCCAGCATTTT. Its translation: CASSFARTGGNQPQHF.

This clonotype occurred many times. The CDR3 DNA reads as TGTGCCAGCAGCCAAGATCACACGGGAGGGCCATCAGATACGCAGTATTTT. Its protein product is CASSQDHTGGPSDTQYF. The rearrangement joins TRBV4-2 to TRBJ2-3; TRBD2 agrees at 8 bases. Germline CDR1 and CDR2: LGHNA and YNFKEQ. There are 17 residues in the CDR3. The junction had 9 bases not matched to a gene; V was cut back by 0 bases and J by 4 bases.

The chain combines TRBV20-1 with TRBJ2-5, with 7 bases aligning to TRBD2. Germline V gene lookup returns CDR1 DFQATT and CDR2 SNEGSKA (reference sequence). After removal of 4 bases from V and 5 bases from J, the junction contained 13 bases not matched to a gene. The CDR3 is made up of 15 amino acids. The CDR3 loop is CSATSWRELGETQYF. In DNA, the CDR3 is TGCAGTGCTACCTCCTGGCGGGAGTTGGGGGAGACCCAGTACTTC.

This clonotype has at least ten counts. The rearrangement uses TRBV28 and TRBJ1-6, with unresolved D. The CDR3 contains 16 residues. Germline CDR1 and CDR2: MDHEN and SYDVKM. V was shortened by 3 bases and J by 5 bases, with 14 bases between the two germline ends. This chain's CDR3 is CASSLRQLLNNSPLHF. CDR3 coding DNA: TGTGCCAGCAGTTTGCGGCAGCTCCTTAATAATTCACCCCTCCACTTT.

This clonotype was seen repeatedly, ten times or more. CDR3 in amino acids: CASSDWTGVNEQFF. CDR3 nucleotides: TGTGCCAGCAGTGATTGGACAGGGGTCAATGAGCAGTTCTTC. This sequence joins TRBV2 and TRBJ2-1, with TRBD1 matching over 9 bases. CDR3 length: 14 amino acids. Germline V gene sequence: CDR1 SNHLY, CDR2 FYNNEI. V lost 3 bases to trimming and J lost 6 bases; unmatched junction nucleotides: 3. Full variable domain (rest looked up from reference TRBV2 and TRBJ2-1): EPEVTQTPSHQVTQMGQEVILRCVPISNHLYFYWYRQILGQKVEFLVSFYNNEISEKSEIFDDQFSVERPDGSNFTLKIRSTKLEDSAMYFCASSDWTGVNEQFFGPGTRLTVL.

This clonotype was recorded at least ten times. This sequence joins TRBV7-2 and TRBJ1-1, with D unresolved. Germline V lookup: CDR1 SGHTA, CDR2 FQGNSA. The V and J ends lost 1 base and 0 bases respectively, with 15 bases between them. The CDR3 runs 17 residues. CDR3 nucleotides: TGTGCCAGCAGCTTAGATTCGGGCAGGCGTATGAACACTGAAGCTTTCTTT. It yields the protein CASSLDSGRRMNTEAFF.

The J gene is TRBJ2-1, the V gene TRBV6-6, with D hard to call. Trimming removed 2 bases from V and 0 bases from J, with 8 bases in between. This CDR3 region has 15 residues. Germline V gene data show CDR1 as MNHNY and CDR2 as SVGAGI (reference sequence). The CDR3 protein is CASSYQSSSYNEQFF. The CDR3 DNA follows: TGTGCCAGCAGTTACCAGTCGAGCTCCTACAATGAGCAGTTCTTC.

As to this clonotype: A junction end diverges from the germline sequence, so it may reflect a read error. This chain links TRBV20-1 with TRBJ1-4, with D perhaps matching TRBD1 (6 bases). The CDR3 totals 15 residues. Germline V gene lookup returns CDR1 DFQATT and CDR2 SNEGSKA (reference sequence). Here the CDR3 DNA reads TGCAGTGCGTCCCCACGCGGACAGCCTAATGAAAAACTGGTTTTT. The encoded protein is CSASPRGQPNEKLVF.

This clonotype has a count of ten or more. The chain carries TRBV28 and TRBJ1-1, with 9 positions matching TRBD1. After removal of 6 bases from V and 6 bases from J, the junction contained 8 bases not matched to a gene. This CDR3 is built from 14 residues. Per the germline V gene, CDR1 is MDHEN and CDR2 is SYDVKM. The CDR3 DNA reads TGTGCCAGCAGAAACAGGGGGCTTAAGGCTGAAGCTTTCTTT. It encodes CASRNRGLKAEAFF.

This clonotype showed up many times. This chain links TRBV11-2 with TRBJ2-1; D unclear. The CDR3 runs 15 residues. Germline V gene lookup returns CDR1 SGHAT and CDR2 FQNNGV. The V end lost 4 bases, the J end lost 5 bases, and 15 bases lay between the germline ends. CDR3 sequence: CASSYFARMHNEQFF. DNA for the CDR3: TGTGCCAGCAGCTACTTTGCGCGTATGCACAATGAGCAGTTCTTC.

This clonotype came up many times. The rearrangement joins TRBV12-3 or TRBV12-4 to TRBJ1-1, with D maybe TRBD1 (5 bases). The CDR3 runs to 15 residues. V dropped 4 bases and J dropped 1 base, with 13 bases sitting between them. The CDR3 here is CASSSGTAKNTEAFF. In DNA form, the CDR3 reads TGTGCCAGCAGTTCCGGGACGGCTAAGAACACTGAAGCTTTCTTT.

The chain is built from TRBV7-9 and TRBJ1-1; D ambiguous. CDR1 and CDR2 from the germline V gene are SEHNR and FQNEAQ (reference sequence). V shed 7 bases and J shed 0 bases, with 21 bases lying between them. The CDR3 contains 17 residues. CDR3 loop: CASTRPSTQPMNTEAFF. The CDR3 region has the DNA TGTGCCAGCACGCGCCCATCAACGCAGCCGATGAACACTGAAGCTTTCTTT.